Listed below are T cell receptor beta chains from one sample, sequenced in a study of Graves' ophthalmopathy and Graves' hyperthyroidism. TCRdb independently ran MiXCR on the multiplex PCR reads; one entry per CDR3 protein. The table includes about 400,000 distinct CDR3 sequences, about 17% detected once. The sample taken for sequencing was peripheral blood. The source is a woman in her late teens or twenties with Graves' ophthalmopathy. CDR3s include the opening cysteine and the closing phenylalanine or tryptophan. D genes are given only for firm matches. The size of a clone is reported for some rows only, either as once, few or many, or as a class for expanded clones.

>TRBJ2-7|TRBV4-1|TRBD1|few
TGCGCCAGCAGCCGCCGGGACAGCCCGAACTACGAGCAGTACTTC
CASSRRDSPNYEQYF
>TRBJ1-6|TRBV20-1|TRBD1|many
TGCAGTGCTCCGACAGGGGGTTCACCCCTCCACTTT
CSAPTGGSPLHF
>TRBJ1-5|TRBV7-8|NA|many
TGTGCCAGCAGCCGGGACTGGTCGGGCAATCAGCCCCAACATTTT
CASSRDWSGNQPQHF
>TRBJ2-2|TRBV4-3|NA|many
TGCGCCAGCAGCCAAGATCTGGTCGCTAGGTCCGGGGAGCTGTTTTTT
CASSQDLVARSGELFF
>TRBJ2-7|TRBV7-2|NA|many
TGTGCCAGCAGCTTAGGGGGTAGCGCCTCCTACGAGCAGTACTTC
CASSLGGSASYEQYF
>TRBJ2-2|TRBV3-1|TRBD1|many
TGTGCCAGCAGCCTGGGACCGGGACAGGGAGGAACCGGGGAGCTGTTTTTT
CASSLGPGQGGTGELFF
>TRBJ2-7|TRBV6-1|TRBD2|many
TGTGCCAGCAGTGAAGGCGTACGACTAGCGGGAAGGTTAAGGGAGCAGTACTTC
CASSEGVRLAGRLREQYF
>TRBJ2-7|TRBV20-1|TRBD2|NA
TGCAGTGGGGGAGCGGGAGTGATGTACGAGCAGTACTTC
CSGGAGVMYEQYF
>TRBJ1-1|TRBV11-1|NA|many
TGTGCCAGCAGCTTATTCCCGGACACGTCCATGAACACTGAAGCTTTCTTT
CASSLFPDTSMNTEAFF
>TRBJ1-5|TRBV19|NA|many
TGTGCCAGTAGTACGGGCAGGGGCAATCAGCCCCAGCATTTT
CASSTGRGNQPQHF
>TRBJ2-4|TRBV6-2/TRBV6-3|NA|many
TGTGCCAGCAGCGCTAAGGGACAAAGCCTAGCCGAAAACATTCAGTACTTC
CASSAKGQSLAENIQYF
>TRBJ1-2|TRBV29-1|NA|many
TGCAGCACGTTAGCAGGGGCGCAAAACTATGGCTACACCTTC
CSTLAGAQNYGYTF
>TRBJ2-5|TRBV29-1|TRBD2|NA
TGCAGCGTTGTACGGACTAGCGGAGAGACCCAGTACTTC
CSVVRTSGETQYF
>TRBJ1-1|TRBV28|NA|many
TGTGCCAGCAGTCCCCGACGGGAGGTTTACACTGAAGCTTTCTTT
CASSPRREVYTEAFF